A single sample gave rise to the 10 T cell receptor beta chains below, sequenced in a study of control samples from healthy donors and cancer patients. This table comes from immunoSEQ multiplex PCR, and its TCRdb copy is limited to in-frame clones, with some not included. The data contain 120,000 or so clones, approximately 90% of them singletons. The sample comprised blood. These receptors came from a young man in good health.

The chain recombines TRBV7-6 with TRBJ2-5; 9 bases line up with TRBD2. CDR1 and CDR2 (germline): SGHVS, FNYEAQ. The CDR3 totals 17 residues. With 5 bases clipped from V and 2 bases from J, the junction kept 12 bases outside the gene matches. CDR3 DNA: TGTGCCAGCAGCCTTCCTAGCGGGGTAAAATTTCAAGAGACCCAGTACTTC. Protein: CASSLPSGVKFQETQYF. Combining the CDR3 with reference TRBV7-6 and TRBJ2-5 gives the whole variable domain GAGVSQSPRYKVTKRGQDVALRCDPISGHVSLYWYRQALGQGPEFLTYFNYEAQQDKSGLPNDRFSAERPEGSISTLTIQRTEQRDSAMYRCASSLPSGVKFQETQYFGPGTRLLVL.

The chain combines TRBV21-1 with TRBJ2-1; the table's D call, TRBD1, was not checked against the DNA. TRBV21-1 is a documented pseudogene. The CDR3 covers 15 residues. CDR3 in amino acids: CASSKLNGTENEQFF. In DNA, the CDR3 is TGTGCCAGCAGCAAATTGAATGGGACAGAAAATGAGCAGTTCTTC.

The chain joins TRBV30 to TRBJ1-5; no clear D. Trimming removed 2 bases from V and 4 bases from J, with 9 bases in between. CDR1 is GTSNPN, CDR2 SVGIG, per germline (reference sequence). This CDR3 region has 13 residues. CDR3 DNA: TGTGCCTGGAGTAGGCTGCTAAATCAGCCCCAGCATTTT. Translating gives CAWSRLLNQPQHF.

The chain carries TRBV3-1 (or the pseudogene TRBV3-2) and TRBJ2-7; the D gene is possibly TRBD1 (7 bases). Germline CDR1 is LGHDT and CDR2 is YNNKEL (reference sequence). Between the trimmed V and J ends, which lost 4 bases and 3 bases, there was a span of 16 bases. The CDR3 contains 15 residues. CDR3 DNA sequence: TGTGCCAGCAGCCTAAAGCTCAGGGGGGTCTACGAGCAGTACTTC. It is translated as CASSLKLRGVYEQYF.

V usage is TRBV7-8 and J usage is TRBJ1-2; tentative D call: TRBD1 (5 bases). V gave up 2 bases and J gave up 6 bases, with 7 bases separating them. This CDR3 region has 12 residues. In germline, CDR1 is SGHVS, CDR2 FQNEAQ. The CDR3 DNA reads TGTGCCAGCAGCTTATTGGACAATGGCTACACCTTC. It translates to CASSLLDNGYTF.

The chain uses TRBV5-1 and TRBJ2-6; either TRBD1 or TRBD2 may fit D (6 bases each). The CDR3 has 17 residues. The V end lost 4 bases, the J end lost 2 bases, and 16 bases lay between the germline ends. The germline CDR1 and CDR2 sequences are SGHRS and YFSETQ. The CDR3 DNA reads TGCGCCAGCAGCCGACTGAACGGGGGCGCTGGGGCCAACGTCCTGACTTTC. Translated: CASSRLNGGAGANVLTF.

The rearrangement links TRBV13 to TRBJ1-1, with unresolved D. The germline gives CDR1 PRHDT, CDR2 FYEKMQ (reference sequence). CDR3 size: 13 residues. Between the trimmed V and J ends, which lost 6 bases and 1 base, there was a span of 9 bases. The CDR3 protein is CASSHPENTEAFF. CDR3 bases: TGTGCCAGCAGTCACCCAGAGAACACTGAAGCTTTCTTT.

The CDR3 reads CSARTLYGYTF. CDR3 sequence (DNA): TGCAGTGCTAGAACCCTTTATGGCTACACCTTC. V usage is TRBV20-1 and J usage is TRBJ1-2; D remains ambiguous. The V and J ends lost 2 bases and 5 bases respectively, with 6 bases between them. The CDR3 totals 11 residues. Germline V gene lookup returns CDR1 DFQATT and CDR2 SNEGSKA (reference sequence).

Worth noting for this clone: Distinct nucleotide sequences in the sample also encode this CDR3. The genes are TRBV6-5 and TRBJ2-7, with D possibly matching TRBD1 (5 bases). This CDR3 has 13 residues. Germline V CDR1 and CDR2: MNHEY, SVGAGI. With 2 bases removed from V and 3 bases from J, the gap between germline ends came to 8 bases. CDR3 DNA sequence: TGTGCCAGCAGTTACAGGGGCGGCTACGAGCAGTACTTC. It codes for CASSYRGGYEQYF.

In this sample, this clone turned up once. The rearrangement joins TRBV5-1 to TRBJ1-6; D gene unclear. The CDR3 covers 14 residues. CDR1 SGHRS and CDR2 YFSETQ come from the germline V gene. V was clipped by 6 bases and J by 8 bases, with 15 bases between them. The CDR3 spells CASTPAGFDSPLHF. Written as DNA, the CDR3 is TGCGCCAGCACCCCAGCAGGTTTTGATTCACCCCTCCACTTT.